This T cell receptor beta chain was sequenced for a study of blood T cell repertoires in COVID-19. Overall study: Collection of acute and convalescent COVID-19 samples took place in the United States, Italy and Spain.

The protocol was immunoSEQ multiplex PCR, while the TCRdb copy is restricted to in-frame clones and leaves out a portion. The sample comprises about 390,000 clones, 87% of which are singletons, and about 9.4% rests with the top ten. Per germline, CDR1 LGHNA and CDR2 YSLEER. Trimming took off 2 bases at V and 7 bases at J, with 17 bases between the two ends. This CDR3 is 15 amino acids long. Everyone who took part was roughly 18 to 89 years old, and they came from about 23 US areas. Participant-given clinical history determined each cohort assignment. This clonotype originated in a woman aged 50 to 60 who had recovered from COVID-19. Sequenced input: PBMCs or T cells enriched from blood (not recorded which). The genes are TRBV4-3 and TRBJ1-2, with D perhaps matching TRBD1 (5 bases). In DNA form, the CDR3 reads TGCGCCAGCAGCCAATCTGTCACAGGTCGGGCTGGCTACACCTTC. This translates into CASSQSVTGRAGYTF.